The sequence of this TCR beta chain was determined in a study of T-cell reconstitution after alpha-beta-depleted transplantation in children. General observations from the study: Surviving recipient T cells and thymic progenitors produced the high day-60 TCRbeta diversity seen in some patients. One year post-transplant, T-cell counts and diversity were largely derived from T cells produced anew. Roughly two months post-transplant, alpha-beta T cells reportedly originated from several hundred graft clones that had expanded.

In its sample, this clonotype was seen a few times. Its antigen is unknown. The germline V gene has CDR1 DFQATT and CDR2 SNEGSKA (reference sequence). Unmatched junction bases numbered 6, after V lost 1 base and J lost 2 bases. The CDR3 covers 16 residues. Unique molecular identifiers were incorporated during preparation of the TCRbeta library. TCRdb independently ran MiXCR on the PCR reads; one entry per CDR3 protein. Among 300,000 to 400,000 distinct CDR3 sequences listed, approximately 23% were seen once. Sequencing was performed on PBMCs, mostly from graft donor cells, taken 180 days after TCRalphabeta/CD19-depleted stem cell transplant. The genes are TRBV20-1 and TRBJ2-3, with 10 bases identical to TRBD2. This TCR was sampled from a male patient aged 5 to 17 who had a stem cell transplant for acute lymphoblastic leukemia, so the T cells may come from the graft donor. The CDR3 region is CSARVSSGSYTDTQYF. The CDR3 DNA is TGCAGTGCTAGAGTATCTAGCGGGAGCTACACAGATACGCAGTATTTT.